A single sample gave rise to the 12 T cell receptor beta chains below, sequenced in a study of human T cells and chemical hapten exposure. MiXCR was run by TCRdb on the RACE reads, yielding one entry per CDR3 protein. The sample has 95,000 to 150,000 distinct CDR3 sequences; approximately 10% are singletons. As to time point: patch test 3, about 24 weeks after DPC sensitization. The treatment is: therapeutic diphenylcyclopropenone sensitization with weekly scalp DPC. The sequences come from whole blood, collected in connection with sensitization to the hapten diphenylcyclopropenone (DPC). Receptor source: a woman aged 45-65 years with alopecia areata. Some clones in this sample may be carry-over from other donors' samples.

CDR3 amino acids: CASSPLVGVVSQPQHF. DNA for the CDR3: TGTGCCAGCAGTCCTTTAGTTGGGGTTGTGAGCCAGCCCCAGCATTTT. The J gene is TRBJ1-5, the V gene TRBV28; D unresolved. V was clipped by 5 bases and J by 7 bases, with 21 bases between them. Germline V gene lookup returns CDR1 MDHEN and CDR2 SYDVKM. The CDR3 consists of 16 residues.

This clonotype came up many times. The rearrangement links TRBV4-3 to TRBJ2-6; D is unclear. V lost 1 base, J lost 1 base, and 5 bases lay in between. This CDR3 region has 15 residues. Germline V gene data show CDR1 as LGHNA and CDR2 as YSLEER. The CDR3 DNA reads as TGCGCCAGCAGCCAAGGGAGTTCTGGGGCCAACGTCCTGACTTTC. Translation gives CASSQGSSGANVLTF.

The rearrangement uses TRBV5-1 and TRBJ2-4, with 13 bases matching TRBD2. CDR3 size: 18 residues. Germline V gene data show CDR1 as SGHRS and CDR2 as YFSETQ. Trimming at V came to 0 bases and at J to 1 base, leaving 4 bases not matched to a gene. The CDR3 region is CASSLELAGGPAKNIQYF. As DNA, the CDR3 is TGCGCCAGCAGCTTGGAACTAGCGGGAGGGCCGGCCAAAAACATTCAGTACTTC. The full variable domain, its missing parts supplied by reference TRBV5-1 and TRBJ2-4, is KAGVTQTPRYLIKTRGQQVTLSCSPISGHRSVSWYQQTPGQGLQFLFEYFSETQRNKGNFPGRFSGRQFSNSRSEMNVSTLELGDSALYLCASSLELAGGPAKNIQYFGAGTRLSVL.

This clonotype was seen a handful of times. The chain is built from TRBV5-1 and TRBJ2-7; D gene ambiguous. Trimming removed 4 bases from V and 2 bases from J, with 10 bases in between. Germline V lookup: CDR1 SGHRS, CDR2 YFSETQ. The CDR3 consists of 13 residues. The CDR3 coding sequence is TGCGCCAGCAGCGCCAGCGTGGCCTACGAGCAGTACTTC. Its protein product is CASSASVAYEQYF.

The chain has TRBV20-1 and TRBJ1-5, with a possible D match to TRBD1 (5 bases). V gave up 7 bases and J gave up 0 bases, with 13 bases separating them. Germline-derived CDR1 and CDR2 are DFQATT and SNEGSKA (reference sequence). This CDR3 is built from 14 residues. CDR3 sequence: CSGSGANSNQPQHF. DNA for the CDR3: TGCAGTGGTTCCGGGGCTAATAGCAATCAGCCCCAGCATTTT.

This clonotype was observed a handful of times. The chain is built from TRBV6-7 and TRBJ2-2, with 9 bases fitting TRBD2. TRBV6-7 is noted as an ORF with a role that remains uncertain. Germline trimming cut 3 bases from V and 2 bases from J; bases unmatched to any gene: 4. The CDR3 is 16 amino acids. CDR3 sequence reads: CASSYEAGGNTGELFF. The CDR3 DNA reads TGTGCCAGCAGTTATGAAGCGGGAGGTAACACCGGGGAGCTGTTTTTT.

The sample holds many counts of this clonotype. The rearrangement joins TRBV20-1 to TRBJ1-6; D is undetermined. Between the trimmed V and J ends, which lost 6 bases and 0 bases, there was a span of 9 bases. This CDR3 has 14 residues. Germline V lookup: CDR1 DFQATT, CDR2 SNEGSKA (reference sequence). The CDR3 spells CSAIQSSYNSPLHF. The CDR3 region has the DNA TGCAGTGCGATACAGAGCTCCTATAATTCACCCCTCCACTTT.

CDR3 loop: CATNDVSGHTF. The CDR3 DNA reads as TGTGCCACCAACGACGTGTCAGGGCACACCTTC. The rearrangement links TRBV15 to TRBJ1-2; the D gene is possibly TRBD1 (5 bases). The CDR3 is 11 residues long. V shed 7 bases and J shed 12 bases, with 15 bases lying between them. In germline, CDR1 is LNHNV, CDR2 YYDKDF (reference sequence).

The J gene is TRBJ2-1, the V gene TRBV3-1, with D unclear. Trimming took off 5 bases at V and 6 bases at J, with 8 bases between the two ends. The CDR3 spans 12 residues. The germline V gene encodes CDR1 LGHDT and CDR2 YNNKEL (reference sequence). Written as DNA, the CDR3 is TGTGCCAGCAGCAATGAGCGCAATGAGCAGTTCTTC. Amino acids: CASSNERNEQFF.

The chain combines TRBV24-1 with TRBJ2-3; D unclear. The V end was cut by 4 bases, the J end by 0 bases, with 10 bases between. Germline V gives CDR1 KGHDR, CDR2 SFDVKD. The CDR3 totals 15 residues. The DNA of the CDR3 is TGTGCCACCAGTGACCCCTTGGCCAGCACAGATACGCAGTATTTT. Translation: CATSDPLASTDTQYF.

The rearrangement joins TRBV7-8 to TRBJ1-4; no clear D gene. V lost 1 base and J lost 4, with 10 bases in between. Germline V CDR1 and CDR2: SGHVS, FQNEAQ. CDR3 size: 15 residues. This chain's CDR3 is CASSLVPRSNEKLFF. For the CDR3, the DNA is TGTGCCAGCAGCTTAGTACCGAGGAGTAATGAAAAACTGTTTTTT. Based on the CDR3 plus reference TRBV7-8 and TRBJ1-4, the full variable domain is GAGVSQSPRYKVAKRGQDVALRCDPISGHVSLFWYQQALGQGPEFLTYFQNEAQLDKSGLPSDRFFAERPEGSVSTLKIQRTQQEDSAVYLCASSLVPRSNEKLFFGSGTQLSVL.

The chain is built from TRBV21-1 and TRBJ1-5. TRBV21-1 represents a pseudogene. This CDR3 is built from 14 residues. CDR3 sequence: CASTWTDSNQPQHF. CDR3 coding DNA: TGTGCCAGCACTTGGACGGATAGCAATCAGCCCCAGCATTTT.